This T cell receptor (beta chain) was obtained from a study of glioma-infiltrating T cells after dendritic cell vaccination. TCRB CDR3 was amplified from 2 ug genomic DNA or less. Amplification used 60 V beta primers and 13 J beta primers. The method was immunoSEQ multiplex PCR; TCRdb's version includes in-frame clones alone and lacks a portion of them. The sample shows more than 100,000 clones, roughly 80% of them seen only once. The CDR3 covers 14 residues. With 1 base removed from V and 3 bases from J, the gap between germline ends came to 10 bases. Per germline, CDR1 SEHNR and CDR2 FQNEAQ (reference sequence).

The V gene is TRBV7-9, the J gene TRBJ2-7; maybe TRBD1 (6 bases). Sequenced here: blood, sampled before dendritic cell vaccination. This clonotype was sampled from a human donor with glioblastoma. Here the CDR3 reads CASSLGSRGYEQYF. The CDR3 bases are TGTGCCAGCAGCTTAGGAAGCAGGGGCTACGAGCAGTACTTC.